The next 20 T cell receptor beta chains were all read from a single sample in a study of T-cell reconstitution after alpha-beta-depleted transplantation in children. Preparation of the TCRbeta library was carried out with unique molecular identifiers. One entry per CDR3 protein results from TCRdb running MiXCR on the PCR reads. The sample holds 120,000 or so distinct CDR3 sequences, about 9.4% seen once. This specimen consisted of PBMCs from the stem cell graft donor, obtained from the stem cell graft. The source is a human donor who donated a stem cell graft to a child with acute lymphoblastic leukemia.

The table lists this clonotype with many counts. The V gene is TRBV6-2 or TRBV6-3, the J gene TRBJ2-7; 9 bases agree with TRBD1. V was pared by 7 bases and J by 3 bases, with 7 bases of the junction left unmatched. The length of the CDR3 is 14 residues. Germline-derived CDR1 and CDR2 are MNHEY and SVGEGT. CDR3 sequence reads: CASTQTGGSYEQYF. The CDR3 region has the DNA TGTGCCAGCACTCAGACAGGGGGTAGCTACGAGCAGTACTTC.

This clonotype was detected ten times or more. This rearrangement joins TRBV4-1 to TRBJ1-5, with TRBD1 identical over 8 bases. V lost 3 bases and J lost 1; bases outside the gene matches: 5. The CDR3 is made up of 16 amino acids. CDR1 and CDR2 (germline): MGHRA, YSYEKL. As DNA, the CDR3 is TGCGCCAGCAGCCACGACGGACAGGGAAGCAATCAGCCCCAGCATTTT. Protein: CASSHDGQGSNQPQHF.

In this sample, this clonotype turned up many times. The CDR3 DNA reads as TGCAGTGCTAGAGATTGGCTAGCGGCCACCGGGGAGCTGTTTTTT. This sequence encodes CSARDWLAATGELFF. This chain joins TRBV20-1 and TRBJ2-2, with 7 positions matching TRBD2. The CDR3 covers 15 residues. Germline CDR1 and CDR2: DFQATT and SNEGSKA (reference sequence). With V trimmed by 0 bases and J by 4 bases, 5 bases remained unmatched.

This clonotype was counted ten times or more. The V and J genes are TRBV5-1 and TRBJ2-2; D may match TRBD1 or TRBD2 (5 bases each). V shed 0 bases and J shed 4 bases, with 13 bases lying between them. The germline V gene has CDR1 SGHRS and CDR2 YFSETQ. CDR3 size: 16 residues. The CDR3, as DNA: TGCGCCAGCAGCTTGGATGGGACGTTCGTCACCGGGGAGCTGTTTTTT. It specifies CASSLDGTFVTGELFF.

This clonotype was seen more than once but under ten times. V is TRBV4-3 and J is TRBJ2-1; unclear D gene. This CDR3 has 14 amino acids. Germline CDR1 and CDR2: LGHNA and YSLEER. Trimming shortened V by 2 bases and J by 5 bases, and 10 bases separated the two germline ends. The CDR3 loop reads CASSQFGLDNEQFF. CDR3 nucleotides: TGCGCCAGCAGCCAATTCGGGCTAGACAATGAGCAGTTCTTC.

This clonotype was seen ten or more times. CDR3 amino acids: CASSSASEGIDTQYF. In DNA, the CDR3 is TGTGCCAGCAGTTCGGCCTCCGAGGGTATAGATACGCAGTATTTT. J is TRBJ2-3 and V is TRBV12-3 or TRBV12-4; possibly TRBD2 for D (5 bases). Between the trimmed V and J ends, which lost 4 bases and 5 bases, there was a span of 16 bases. CDR3 length equals 15 residues.

This clonotype occurred many times. V and J are TRBV7-9 and TRBJ1-5, with 9 nucleotides matching TRBD1. Looked up from germline, CDR1 is SEHNR and CDR2 is FQNEAQ (reference sequence). V lost 5 bases, J lost 4 bases, and 9 bases stayed unmatched. The CDR3 is made up of 16 amino acids. As DNA, the CDR3 is TGTGCCAGCAGCCCACAGGGGGCAGAGAAAAATCAGCCCCAGCATTTT. As protein: CASSPQGAEKNQPQHF. Together with reference TRBV7-9 and TRBJ1-5, the CDR3 gives the full variable domain: DTGVSQNPRHKITKRGQNVTFRCDPISEHNRLYWYRQTLGQGPEFLTYFQNEAQLEKSRLLSDRFSAERPKGSFSTLEIQRTEQGDSAMYLCASSPQGAEKNQPQHFGDGTRLSIL.

About this clonotype: A read error is possible here, since a much larger clone lies one base away. The chain joins TRBV20-1 to TRBJ2-1, with TRBD2 as a possible D gene (6 bases). The germline CDR1 and CDR2 sequences are DFQATT and SNEGSKA (reference sequence). The CDR3 sequence is 15 residues long. CDR3 nucleotides: TGCAGTGCTAGAGATTTTCGCGGGATAAACAATGAGCACTTCTTC. It is translated as CSARDFRGINNEHFF.

This clonotype appeared many times. The J gene is TRBJ2-1, the V gene TRBV6-2 or TRBV6-3, with a tentative D call TRBD1 (6 bases). This CDR3 has 13 amino acids. The ends were cut back, 5 bases at V and 6 bases at J, with 11 bases in the middle. Germline V gene data show CDR1 as MNHEY and CDR2 as SVGEGT. CDR3 amino acids: CASSQTGSNEQFF. The CDR3 DNA sequence: TGTGCCAGCAGTCAGACAGGCTCCAATGAGCAGTTCTTC.

Details on this clonotype: One end of the junction does not line up with germline, which may come from a read error. V usage is TRBV7-7 and J usage is TRBJ2-7; D not resolved. CDR3 length: 13 amino acids. The germline V gene has CDR1 SSHAT and CDR2 FNYEAQ (reference sequence). The CDR3: CASSLEVGQEQYF. CDR3 nucleotides: TGTGCTAGCAGCTTAGAGGTCGGGCAAGAGCAGTACTTC.

This clonotype was observed at least ten times. V gene TRBV7-2 combines with J gene TRBJ2-1, with 11 bases lining up with TRBD2. This CDR3 region has 15 residues. From germline, CDR1 is SGHTA and CDR2 FQGNSA. V gave up 5 bases and J gave up 2 bases; unmatched junction bases: 2. The DNA of the CDR3 is TGTGCCAGCAGCCCGACTAGCGGGACCTACAATGAGCAGTTCTTC. Its protein product is CASSPTSGTYNEQFF.

For this clonotype: A much larger clone differs by one base, so this may be a read error. The chain recombines TRBV19 with TRBJ2-4; 7 bases line up with TRBD2. V was pared by 8 bases and J by 9 bases, with 13 bases of the junction left unmatched. Germline CDR1 is LNHDA and CDR2 is SQIVND (reference sequence). The CDR3 is 14 amino acids. CDR3 residues: CASSIPGTGGIQYF. Written as DNA, the CDR3 is TGTGCCAGTTCCATACCCGGGACGGGGGGCATTCAGTACTTC.

This clonotype was seen repeatedly, ten times or more. The chain carries TRBV30 and TRBJ2-7; 7 bases fit TRBD2. CDR1 and CDR2 from the germline V gene are GTSNPN and SVGIG (reference sequence). The CDR3 is 15 residues long. The J segment lost 1 base and the V segment lost 4 bases, leaving 10 bases of the junction unmatched. The CDR3 nucleotides are TGTGCCTGGACTCGTAGGCTAGCGGATTCCTACGAGCAGTACTTC. Translating it yields CAWTRRLADSYEQYF.

This clonotype was seen a single time. This sequence joins TRBV4-3 and TRBJ2-1; 8 nucleotides align to TRBD1. The CDR3 is 15 residues long. Trimming took 1 base from V and 5 from J; bases not matched to a gene: 4. CDR1 and CDR2 (germline): LGHNA, YSLEER. The CDR3 DNA reads as TGCGCCAGCAGCCAAGGGACAGGGAATAACAATGAGCAGTTCTTC. Translation: CASSQGTGNNNEQFF.

This clonotype was counted many times. The chain uses TRBV5-1 and TRBJ1-6, with 7 bases that match TRBD1. This CDR3 has 17 amino acids. Per the germline V gene, CDR1 is SGHRS and CDR2 is YFSETQ. Unmatched junction bases numbered 13, after V lost 3 bases and J lost 7 bases. Here the CDR3 reads CASSWGEKTGWNSPLHF. The CDR3 region has the DNA TGCGCCAGCAGCTGGGGCGAAAAGACAGGGTGGAATTCACCCCTCCACTTT.

This clonotype appeared a few times. J is TRBJ2-2 and V is TRBV11-2; D gene ambiguous. There are 15 residues in the CDR3. Trimming took 4 bases from V and 1 from J, leaving 10 bases between them. Germline CDR1 is SGHAT and CDR2 is FQNNGV. CDR3: CASSSIKGNTGELFF. DNA of the CDR3: TGTGCCAGCAGCTCGATCAAAGGGAACACCGGGGAGCTGTTTTTT.

Regarding this clonotype: This may be a read error, as it is one base from a much larger clone. This sequence joins TRBV20-1 and TRBJ2-7; 13 bases fit TRBD2. The CDR3 consists of 15 residues. The germline V gene has CDR1 DFQATT and CDR2 SNEGSKA (reference sequence). CDR3 DNA sequence: TGCTGTGCTAGAGATCCAGGGACTAGCGGGACCGAGCAGTACTTC. The encoded protein is CCARDPGTSGTEQYF.

This clonotype was seen at least ten times. In DNA form, the CDR3 reads TGCGCCAGCAGCTTGGAGGGAGACACTAGAAATGAAAAACTGTTTTTT. The encoded protein is CASSLEGDTRNEKLFF. This sequence joins TRBV5-1 and TRBJ1-4; D is ambiguous. The CDR3 runs to 16 residues. Germline CDR1 is SGHRS and CDR2 is YFSETQ. V shed 0 bases and J shed 5 bases, with 14 bases lying between them.

Ten or more counts support this clonotype. The chain couples TRBV5-1 to TRBJ2-3; 8 bases fit TRBD1. Germline V CDR1 and CDR2: SGHRS, YFSETQ. This CDR3 spans 14 amino acids. V was pared by 5 bases and J by 3 bases, with 5 bases of the junction left unmatched. The CDR3 reads CASRPGQVTDTQYF. The CDR3, as DNA: TGCGCCAGCAGACCGGGACAGGTAACAGATACGCAGTATTTT.

On this clonotype itself: This may be a read error: a much more frequent sequence differs by one nucleotide. The CDR3 is CSSRPDMGISDEQFF. Written as DNA, the CDR3 is TGCAGTTCACGCCCGGACATGGGTATCTCAGATGAGCAGTTCTTC. The V gene is TRBV20-1, the J gene TRBJ2-1; the D gene is possibly TRBD1 (5 bases). With 8 bases removed from V and 8 bases from J, the gap between germline ends came to 25 bases. CDR3 length equals 15 residues. The V gene's germline CDR1 is DFQATT and CDR2 SNEGSKA (reference sequence).